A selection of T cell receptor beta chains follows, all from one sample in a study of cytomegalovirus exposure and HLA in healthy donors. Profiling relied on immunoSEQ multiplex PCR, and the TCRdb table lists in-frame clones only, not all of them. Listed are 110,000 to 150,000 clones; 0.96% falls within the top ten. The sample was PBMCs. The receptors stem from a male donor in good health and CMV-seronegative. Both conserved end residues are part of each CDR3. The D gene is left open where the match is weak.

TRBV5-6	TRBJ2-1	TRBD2	TGTGCCAGCAGCTTGGCAATGGGGACTAGCGGGAGGCTTGGACAGTTCTTC	CASSLAMGTSGRLGQFF
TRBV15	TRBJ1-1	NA	TGTGCCACCAGCAGAGTCCGGGAGAACACTGAAGCTTTCTTT	CATSRVRENTEAFF
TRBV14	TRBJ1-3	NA	TGTGCCAGCAGCGCCACAGGGAGCAGCGTGAACATATATTTT	CASSATGSSVNIYF
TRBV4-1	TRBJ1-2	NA	TGCGCCAGCAGCCAAGGCCACGACAGCGCCTATGGCTACACCTTC	CASSQGHDSAYGYTF
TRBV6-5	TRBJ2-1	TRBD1	TGTGCCAGCAGTTACCCGGGACAGAGCTCCTACAATGAGCAGTTCTTC	CASSYPGQSSYNEQFF
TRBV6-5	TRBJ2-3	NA	TGTGCCAGCAGCTCCGGGGATACGCAGTATTTT	CASSSGDTQYF
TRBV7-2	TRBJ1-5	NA	TGTGCCAGCAGCTTTATCCAGGGTAATCAGCCCCAGCATTTT	CASSFIQGNQPQHF
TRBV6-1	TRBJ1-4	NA	TGTGCCAGCAGTGAAGTCCGGGACATTGATGAAAAACTGTTTTTT	CASSEVRDIDEKLFF
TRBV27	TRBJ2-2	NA	TGTGCCAGCGGAAATAGCGCCTACACCGGGGAGCTGTTTTTT	CASGNSAYTGELFF
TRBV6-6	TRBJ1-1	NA	TGTGCCAGCAGTTTCGCGGGGAACACTGAAGCTTTCTTT	CASSFAGNTEAFF
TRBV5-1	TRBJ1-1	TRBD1	TGCGCCAGCAGCTGGAGGGGGCCGAGGGACACTGAAGCTTTCTTT	CASSWRGPRDTEAFF
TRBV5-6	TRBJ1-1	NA	TGTGCCAGCAGCTTGGAGGGGGGAGGGACTGAAGCTTTCTTT	CASSLEGGGTEAFF
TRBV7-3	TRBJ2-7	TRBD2	TGTGCTATGAACCCCCCCGCGACTAGCGGGGGGGACCACGAGCAGTACTTC	CAMNPPATSGGDHEQYF
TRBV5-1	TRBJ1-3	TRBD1	TGCGCCAGCAGCCTAGACAGGGGAATACCTGGAAACACCATATATTTT	CASSLDRGIPGNTIYF
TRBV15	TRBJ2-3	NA	TGTGCCACCAGCAAAGGAGCCTCGGACACAGATACGCAGTATTTT	CATSKGASDTDTQYF
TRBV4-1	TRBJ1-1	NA	TGCGCCAGCAGCCAAGATAGGCGGGCTCACGGGGACACTGAAGCTTTCTTT	CASSQDRRAHGDTEAFF
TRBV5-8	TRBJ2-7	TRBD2	TGTGCCAGCAGCTTGCTTGGGAGGGACTACGAGCAGTACTTC	CASSLLGRDYEQYF
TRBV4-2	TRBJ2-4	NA	TGTGCCAGCAGCCAAGGGAAAGACAGCACATTAGCCAAAAACATTCAGTACTTC	CASSQGKDSTLAKNIQYF
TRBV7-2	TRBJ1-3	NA	TGTGCCAGCAGCTTAGCAGGGGGTGACACCATATATTTT	CASSLAGGDTIYF
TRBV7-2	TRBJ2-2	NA	TGTGCCAGCAGCCTACAACAGGTTAACACCGGGGAGCTGTTTTTT	CASSLQQVNTGELFF
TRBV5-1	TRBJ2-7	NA	TGCGCCAGCGGTACGGGTTCCTACGAGCAGTACTTC	CASGTGSYEQYF
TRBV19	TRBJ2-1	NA	TGTGCCAGTAGTTCGCCGTTGTCGCGGACAGACAATGAGCAGTTCTTC	CASSSPLSRTDNEQFF
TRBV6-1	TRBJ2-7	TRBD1	TGTGCCAGCAGTACAGGGGTCTTTTACGAGCAGTACTTC	CASSTGVFYEQYF
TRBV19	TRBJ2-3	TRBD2	TGTGCCAGTAGTATGAGTGGCGGGAGGGCGGATACGCAGTATTTT	CASSMSGGRADTQYF
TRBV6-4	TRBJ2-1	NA	TGTGCCAGCAGTGACTCCGCTAGCCTGAACCCGTACAATGAGCAGTTCTTC	CASSDSASLNPYNEQFF
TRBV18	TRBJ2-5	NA	TGTGCCAGCTCACCACGAGACGGACTCGAGACCCAGTACTTC	CASSPRDGLETQYF
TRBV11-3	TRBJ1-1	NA	TGTGCCAGCAGCTTAGATGTCGGCACTGAAGCTTTCTTT	CASSLDVGTEAFF
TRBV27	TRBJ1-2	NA	TGTGCCAGCAGTTTCGCTCAGTACTATGGCTACACCTTC	CASSFAQYYGYTF
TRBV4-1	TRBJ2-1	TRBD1	TGCGCCAGCAGCCTAGGACAGGGGGGCGATGAGCAGTTCTTC	CASSLGQGGDEQFF
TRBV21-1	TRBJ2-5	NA	TGTGCCAGTCCTCCTCGACTAGCGGGGGTAGGTGAGACCCAGTACTTC	CASPPRLAGVGETQYF
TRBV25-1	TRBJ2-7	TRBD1	TGTGCCAGCAGTGCCTTCCCGGGACAGGGGCCCTACGAGCAGTACTTC	CASSAFPGQGPYEQYF
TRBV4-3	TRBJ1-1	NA	TGCGCCAGCAGCCAAGATCGGGGGTGGGTCACTGAAGCTTTCTTT	CASSQDRGWVTEAFF